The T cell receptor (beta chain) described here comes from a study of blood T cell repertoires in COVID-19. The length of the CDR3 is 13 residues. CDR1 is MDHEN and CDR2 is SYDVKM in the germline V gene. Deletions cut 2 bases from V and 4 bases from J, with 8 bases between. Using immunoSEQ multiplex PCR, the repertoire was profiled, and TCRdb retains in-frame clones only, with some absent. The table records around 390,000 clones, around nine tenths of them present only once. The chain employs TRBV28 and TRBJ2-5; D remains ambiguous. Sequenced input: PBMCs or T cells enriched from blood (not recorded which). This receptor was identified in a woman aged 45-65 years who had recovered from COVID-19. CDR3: CASSLVLGETQYF. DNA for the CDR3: TGTGCCAGCAGTTTAGTACTTGGAGAGACCCAGTACTTC.